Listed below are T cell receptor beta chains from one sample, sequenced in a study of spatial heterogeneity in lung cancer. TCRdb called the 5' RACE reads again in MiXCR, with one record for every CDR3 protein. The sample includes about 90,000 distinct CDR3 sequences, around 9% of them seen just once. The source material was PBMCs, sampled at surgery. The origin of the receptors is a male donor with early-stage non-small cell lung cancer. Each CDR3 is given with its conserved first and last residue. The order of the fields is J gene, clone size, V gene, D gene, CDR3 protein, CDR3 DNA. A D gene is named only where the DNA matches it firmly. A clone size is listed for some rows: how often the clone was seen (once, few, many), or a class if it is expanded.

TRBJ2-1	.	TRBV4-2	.	CAGSQDRGGEQFF	TGTGCCGGCAGCCAAGATCGCGGAGGTGAGCAGTTCTTC
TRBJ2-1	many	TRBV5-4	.	CASSSELEIEQFF	TGTGCCAGCAGCTCGGAATTAGAAATTGAGCAGTTCTTC
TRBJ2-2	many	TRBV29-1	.	CSVKGQNTGELFF	TGCAGCGTTAAAGGACAGAACACCGGGGAGCTGTTTTTT
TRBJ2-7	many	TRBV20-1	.	CSARPIADIYEQYF	TGCAGTGCTCGGCCGATAGCGGACATCTACGAGCAGTACTTC
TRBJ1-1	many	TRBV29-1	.	CSVEVRGRVATEAFF	TGCAGCGTTGAGGTCCGCGGACGGGTGGCGACTGAAGCTTTCTTT
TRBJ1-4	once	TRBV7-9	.	CASSTPTGSNEKLFF	TGTGCCAGCAGCACACCGACAGGCTCCAATGAAAAACTGTTTTTT
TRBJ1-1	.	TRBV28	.	CASRLLQTEAFF	TGTGCCAGCAGGCTCCTCCAAACTGAAGCTTTCTTT
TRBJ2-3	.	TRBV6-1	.	CASSEEPDTQYF	TGTGCCAGCAGTGAAGAGCCAGATACGCAGTATTTT
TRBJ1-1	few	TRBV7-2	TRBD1	CASSLGTGARFEAFF	TGTGCCAGCAGCTTAGGTACAGGGGCGAGGTTTGAAGCTTTCTTT
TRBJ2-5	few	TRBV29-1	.	CSVPRGETQYF	TGCAGCGTCCCTCGTGGGGAGACCCAGTACTTC
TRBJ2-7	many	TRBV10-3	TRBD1	CATWSGQAYEQYF	TGTGCCACCTGGTCAGGACAGGCCTACGAGCAGTACTTC
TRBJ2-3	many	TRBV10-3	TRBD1	CAISEYGTGATDTQYF	TGTGCCATCAGTGAGTATGGTACAGGGGCCACAGATACGCAGTATTTT
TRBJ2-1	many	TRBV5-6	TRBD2	CASSFQRERQFF	TGTGCCAGCAGCTTCCAGCGGGAGAGGCAGTTCTTC